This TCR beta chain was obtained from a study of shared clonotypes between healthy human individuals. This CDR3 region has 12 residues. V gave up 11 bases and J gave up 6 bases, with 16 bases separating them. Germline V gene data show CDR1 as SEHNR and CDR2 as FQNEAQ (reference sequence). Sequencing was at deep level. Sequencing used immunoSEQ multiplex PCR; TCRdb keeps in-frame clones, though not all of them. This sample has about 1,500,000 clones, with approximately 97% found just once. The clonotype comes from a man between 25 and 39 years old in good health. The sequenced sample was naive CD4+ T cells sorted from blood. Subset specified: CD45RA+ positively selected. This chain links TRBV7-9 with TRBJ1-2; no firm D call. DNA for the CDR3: TGTGCCGGTAGCGGGTTTCAAGATGGCTACACCTTC. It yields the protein CAGSGFQDGYTF.